Shown below are 20 T cell receptor beta chains from a single sample sequenced in a study of T cell responses to AZD1222 COVID-19 vaccine. Repertoires were generated with immunoSEQ multiplex PCR, while TCRdb's copy carries only in-frame clones and drops some. The table lists roughly 130,000 clones, about 87% of them singletons. The material sequenced was peripheral blood, taken on day 0 of AZD1222 vaccination. The receptors come from an adult in good health.

The chain is built from TRBV9 and TRBJ2-7; 10 bases match TRBD2. V was clipped by 0 bases and J by 6 bases; unmatched bases: 15. The V gene's germline CDR1 is SGDLS and CDR2 YYNGEE. The CDR3 consists of 18 residues. This CDR3 is CASSVEPLAGVGVGEQYF. The CDR3 bases are TGTGCCAGCAGCGTAGAACCTCTAGCGGGAGTTGGCGTGGGCGAGCAGTACTTC.

The chain recombines TRBV5-1 with TRBJ1-2; 8 nucleotides agree with TRBD1. The CDR3 has 14 residues. Germline lookup yields CDR1 SGHRS and CDR2 YFSETQ. V lost 4 bases to trimming and J lost 8 bases; unmatched junction nucleotides: 10. CDR3 bases: TGCGCCAGCAGCCCCCCGACAGGGGTGGAAGGCTACACCTTC. This sequence encodes CASSPPTGVEGYTF.

The gene calls are TRBV6-5 and TRBJ1-2; TRBD1 is a possible D gene (5 bases). The ends were cut back, 6 bases at V and 7 bases at J, with 12 bases in the middle. Germline CDR1 MNHEY, CDR2 SVGAGI. This CDR3 region has 12 residues. In DNA, the CDR3 is TGTGCCAGCAGGGGGCGGGAGCCTGGCTACACCTTC. Amino acids: CASRGREPGYTF.

V and J are TRBV11-3 and TRBJ1-2, with D perhaps TRBD1 (5 bases). The ends were cut back, 5 bases at V and 8 bases at J, with 15 bases in the middle. The CDR3 consists of 13 residues. CDR1 SGHNT and CDR2 YENEEA come from the germline V gene. The CDR3 here is CASSLPQGLGYTF. CDR3 nucleotide sequence: TGTGCCAGCAGCCTACCGCAGGGTCTGGGCTACACCTTC.

The chain carries TRBV30 and TRBJ2-2; 11 positions match TRBD2. V shed 1 base and J 5 bases; nucleotides not matched to a gene: 6. The germline gives CDR1 GTSNPN, CDR2 SVGIG (reference sequence). The CDR3 has 16 amino acids. The CDR3 DNA reads as TGTGCCTGGAGTGGTATAGCGGGAGGGAGGACCGGGGAGCTGTTTTTT. It translates to CAWSGIAGGRTGELFF.

The rearrangement joins TRBV6-4 to TRBJ1-2, with TRBD1 as a possible D gene (6 bases). CDR1 MRHNA and CDR2 SNTAGT come from the germline V gene. This CDR3 spans 16 amino acids. Trimming pared 3 bases from V and 6 bases from J, leaving 20 bases between. The CDR3 sequence is CASSETGFGGSDGYTF. The CDR3 DNA follows: TGTGCCAGCAGTGAAACCGGCTTTGGGGGCAGCGATGGCTACACCTTC.

This chain uses TRBV7-9 with TRBJ1-1, with D possibly being TRBD1 (6 bases). CDR1 SEHNR and CDR2 FQNEAQ come from the germline V gene (reference sequence). The CDR3 is made up of 13 amino acids. The V end was cut by 4 bases, the J end by 9 bases, with 15 bases between. CDR3 residues: CASSSTGFQQAFF. CDR3 sequence (DNA): TGTGCCAGCAGCTCTACAGGGTTTCAGCAAGCTTTCTTT.

The CDR3 DNA follows: TGTGCCAGCTCACCGGGGAGGGATCAGCCCCAGCATTTT. Encoded protein: CASSPGRDQPQHF. The J gene is TRBJ1-5, the V gene TRBV18; no firm D call. The CDR3 consists of 13 residues. Looked up from germline, CDR1 is KGHSH and CDR2 is LQKENI. The V gene lost 3 bases and the J gene lost 5 bases, with 8 bases spanning the gap. Together with reference TRBV18 and TRBJ1-5, the CDR3 gives the full variable domain: NAGVMQNPRHLVRRRGQEARLRCSPMKGHSHVYWYRQLPEEGLKFMVYLQKENIIDESGMPKERFSAEFPKEGPSILRIQQVVRGDSAAYFCASSPGRDQPQHFGDGTRLSIL.

This rearrangement joins TRBV3-1 (or the pseudogene TRBV3-2) to TRBJ2-5, with TRBD2 matching 13 bases. The CDR3 extends over 15 amino acids. V was clipped by 4 bases and J by 2 bases; unmatched bases: 1. Germline V lookup: CDR1 LGHDT, CDR2 YNNKEL (reference sequence). The DNA of the CDR3 is TGTGCCAGCAGCCGGACTAGCGGGAGACAAGAGACCCAGTACTTC. It is translated as CASSRTSGRQETQYF.

In this sample, this clone turned up once. This chain joins TRBV28 and TRBJ2-7, with TRBD1 identical over 11 bases. The CDR3 is made up of 13 amino acids. Germline V gives CDR1 MDHEN, CDR2 SYDVKM. CDR3 coding DNA: TGTATAAGCACCGGGACAGGGGGGTACGAGCAGTACTTC. It is translated as CISTGTGGYEQYF.

The genes are TRBV30 and TRBJ2-1, with a weak D call TRBD1 (5 bases). V lost 4 bases and J 8 bases, leaving 12 bases between the germline ends. Germline loops: CDR1 GTSNPN, CDR2 SVGIG (reference sequence). The CDR3 runs to 12 residues. CDR3 residues: CAWKRGSHEQFF. The CDR3 bases are TGTGCCTGGAAAAGGGGTAGCCATGAGCAGTTCTTC.

The chain recombines TRBV6-6 with TRBJ2-1; no reliable D call. With 0 bases removed from V and 9 bases from J, the gap between germline ends came to 12 bases. CDR1 MNHNY and CDR2 SVGAGI come from the germline V gene (reference sequence). This CDR3 comprises 14 residues. The CDR3 protein is CASSYSFGDSEQFF. The CDR3 bases are TGTGCCAGCAGTTACTCCTTTGGGGATAGTGAGCAGTTCTTC.

CDR3 sequence: CASSYTDVRYGYTF. Here the CDR3 DNA reads TGTGCCAGCAGCTACACTGACGTTCGGTATGGCTACACCTTC. The chain recombines TRBV11-3 with TRBJ1-2; D remains unclear. Germline lookup yields CDR1 SGHNT and CDR2 YENEEA. The ends were cut back, 4 bases at V and 5 bases at J, with 14 bases in the middle. The length of the CDR3 is 14 residues.

V is TRBV11-2 and J is TRBJ1-1; D might be TRBD1 (5 bases). The CDR3 consists of 13 residues. Germline V gene data show CDR1 as SGHAT and CDR2 as FQNNGV. V lost 5 bases to trimming and J lost 5 bases, with 12 bases between them. CDR3 DNA sequence: TGTGCCAGCAGCCCCGGGTGGGGGACTGAAGCTTTCTTT. Translating gives CASSPGWGTEAFF.

The chain combines TRBV11-3 with TRBJ2-1; a possible D gene is TRBD2 (5 bases). The CDR3 is 11 residues long. Trimming removed 5 bases at V and 9 bases at J, with 8 bases between. Germline CDR1 is SGHNT and CDR2 is YENEEA. The CDR3 protein is CASSPGLEQFF. The CDR3 DNA reads TGTGCCAGCAGCCCCGGACTTGAGCAGTTCTTC. The complete variable domain, with remaining parts taken from reference TRBV11-3 and TRBJ2-1, reads EAGVVQSPRYKIIEKKQPVAFWCNPISGHNTLYWYLQNLGQGPELLIRYENEEAVDDSQLPKDRFSAERLKGVDSTLKIQPAELGDSAVYLCASSPGLEQFFGPGTRLTVL.

V usage is TRBV3-1 (or the pseudogene TRBV3-2) and J usage is TRBJ2-1, with 9 bases fitting TRBD2. Germline V lookup: CDR1 LGHDT, CDR2 YNNKEL (reference sequence). The CDR3 runs 14 residues. The V segment lost 5 bases and the J segment 6 bases; nucleotides outside the gene matches: 5. CDR3 sequence: CASSFLGLANEQFF. For the CDR3, the DNA is TGTGCCAGCAGCTTCCTGGGACTAGCCAATGAGCAGTTCTTC.

The CDR3 bases are TGTGCCAGCTCGCCCGGAAGAGGGCTAGCGGGAGGGACGAACACCGGGGAGCTGTTTTTT. It specifies CASSPGRGLAGGTNTGELFF. This chain uses TRBV18 with TRBJ2-2; 12 nucleotides line up with TRBD2. The CDR3 length is 20 residues. Germline lookup yields CDR1 KGHSH and CDR2 LQKENI. V lost 6 bases, J lost 0 bases, and 14 bases stayed unmatched.

J is TRBJ1-5 and V is TRBV5-5; TRBD1 might be the D (5 bases). The V and J ends lost 3 bases and 13 bases respectively, with 17 bases between them. CDR3 size: 13 residues. Germline CDR1 reads SGHKS; CDR2 reads YYEKEE (reference sequence). The CDR3 DNA is TGTGCCAGCAGCTCAGTTATTGGAGGGGCTCAGCATTTT. The encoded protein is CASSSVIGGAQHF.

The gene calls are TRBV30 and TRBJ1-1; D unclear. The V end lost 4 bases, the J end lost 6 bases, and 18 bases lay between the germline ends. The germline gives CDR1 GTSNPN, CDR2 SVGIG (reference sequence). The CDR3 has 14 amino acids. The CDR3 reads CAWKSPRRIAEAFF. DNA of the CDR3: TGTGCCTGGAAATCCCCACGACGGATCGCTGAAGCTTTCTTT. Full variable domain (remainder filled in from reference TRBV30 and TRBJ1-1): SQTIHQWPATLVQPVGSPLSLECTVEGTSNPNLYWYRQAAGRGLQLLFYSVGIGQISSEVPQNLSASRPQDRQFILSSKKLLLSDSGFYLCAWKSPRRIAEAFFGQGTRLTVV.

The chain employs TRBV12-3 or TRBV12-4 and TRBJ1-5; D is undetermined. The CDR3 has 12 residues. The V gene lost 4 bases and the J gene lost 5 bases, with 6 bases spanning the gap. The DNA of the CDR3 is TGTGCCAGCAGTTCTCGATATCAGCCCCAGCATTTT. Protein sequence: CASSSRYQPQHF.